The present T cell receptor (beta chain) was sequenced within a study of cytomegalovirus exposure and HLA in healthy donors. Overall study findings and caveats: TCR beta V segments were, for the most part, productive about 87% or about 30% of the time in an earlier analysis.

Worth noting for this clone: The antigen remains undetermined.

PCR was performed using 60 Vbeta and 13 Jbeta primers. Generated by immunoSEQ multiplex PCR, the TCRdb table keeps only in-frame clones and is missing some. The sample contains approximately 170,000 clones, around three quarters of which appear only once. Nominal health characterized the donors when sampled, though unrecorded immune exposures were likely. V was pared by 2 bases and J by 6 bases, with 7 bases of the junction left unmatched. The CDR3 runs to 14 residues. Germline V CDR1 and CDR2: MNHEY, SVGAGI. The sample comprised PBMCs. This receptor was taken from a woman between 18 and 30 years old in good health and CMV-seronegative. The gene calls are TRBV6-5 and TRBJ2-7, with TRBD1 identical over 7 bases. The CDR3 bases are TGTGCCAGCAGTTACCGGACGACAGGGTCCGAGCAGTACTTC. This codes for CASSYRTTGSEQYF.